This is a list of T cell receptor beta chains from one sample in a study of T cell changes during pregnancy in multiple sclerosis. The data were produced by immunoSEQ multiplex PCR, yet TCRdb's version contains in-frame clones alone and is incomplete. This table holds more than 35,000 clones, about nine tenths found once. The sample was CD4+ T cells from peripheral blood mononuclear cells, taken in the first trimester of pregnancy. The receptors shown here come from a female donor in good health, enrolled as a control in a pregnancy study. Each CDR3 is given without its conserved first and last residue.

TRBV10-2	ASSPTGSNQPQH
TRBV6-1	ASRTGHEQY
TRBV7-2	ASTLIGRKNGYT
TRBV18	ASSSSESRYQPQH
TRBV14	ASSRGRNTEAF
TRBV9	ASSPTGFPAF
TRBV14	ASSSQSRAAQY
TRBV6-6	ASTQGSGAISYEQY
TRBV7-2	ASSLVPTGGGGYT
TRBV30	AWRTASSGNTIY
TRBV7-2	ASSPGQGNQPQH
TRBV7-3	ASSLLAGGQETQY
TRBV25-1	ASSDRDRGPAEQY
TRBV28	ASRPGDSSGNTIY
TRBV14	ASSHRNEQF
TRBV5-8	ASSLGGSKPQH
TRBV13	ASSPPLAGSTDTQY
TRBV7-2	ASSIDRDGSEAF
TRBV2	ASRFGGDDEQY
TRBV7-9	ASSRQGDQPQH
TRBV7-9	ASSLAGSNNSPLH
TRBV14	ASSQDPGQGPTDTQY
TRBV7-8	ASSLDRDRRLYGYT
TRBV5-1	ASTPEIRARETQY
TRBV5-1	ASSLSSQNQETQY
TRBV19	ASSPNRGRQETQY
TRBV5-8	ASSLNRLPKSSGNTIY
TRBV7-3	ASSLMTSLSDTQY
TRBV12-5	ASGLGTSGAPGQETQY
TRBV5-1	ASTPGQGVEGYT
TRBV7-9	ASSSGLGGGTQH
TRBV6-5	ASSSQGAGDTQY
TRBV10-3	AIRAGGNEQF
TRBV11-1	ASSQRVGSYNEQF
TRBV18	ASSPGTGGKETQY
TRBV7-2	ASSLVAGTRNYNEQF
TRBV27	ARGLNYGYT
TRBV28	ASSLRESEQY
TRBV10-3	AITLNGGEQY
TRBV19	ASSKGAGGVIYEQY
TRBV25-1	ASRDRVGIQY
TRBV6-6	ASSTGVGYT
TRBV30	AWSSWQNEQF
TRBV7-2	ASSFSGSNSPLH
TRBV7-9	ASSSGQSSYNEQF
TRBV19	ASNPATGLNQPQH
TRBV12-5	ASGWGLNTEAF
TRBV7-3	ASSPRGRLAGAQETQY
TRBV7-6	ASSLPGANSYEQY
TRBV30	AWSIGGEQETQY
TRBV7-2	ASNYQGPWGEQY
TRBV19	ASSPNRAGELF
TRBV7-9	ASSAGTGGTLVNQPQH
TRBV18	ASSPGQGGTDTQY
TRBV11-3	ASSSTREGDNEQF
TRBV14	ASSSQGAYGYT
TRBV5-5	ASSFSRGTYNEQF
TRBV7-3	ASSYGGAGDTQY
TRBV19	ASSTQATNTEAF
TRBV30	AWGVSKNTEAF